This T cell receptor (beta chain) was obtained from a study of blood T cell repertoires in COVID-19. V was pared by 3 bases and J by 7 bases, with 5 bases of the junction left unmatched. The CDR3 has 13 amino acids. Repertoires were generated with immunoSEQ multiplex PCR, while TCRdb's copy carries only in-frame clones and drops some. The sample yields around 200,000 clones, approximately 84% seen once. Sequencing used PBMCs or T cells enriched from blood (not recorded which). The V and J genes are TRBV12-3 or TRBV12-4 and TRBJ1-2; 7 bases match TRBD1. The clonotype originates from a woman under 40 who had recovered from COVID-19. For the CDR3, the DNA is TGTGCCAGCAGTTTCTCAGGGGGTGGTGGCTACACCTTC. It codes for CASSFSGGGGYTF.